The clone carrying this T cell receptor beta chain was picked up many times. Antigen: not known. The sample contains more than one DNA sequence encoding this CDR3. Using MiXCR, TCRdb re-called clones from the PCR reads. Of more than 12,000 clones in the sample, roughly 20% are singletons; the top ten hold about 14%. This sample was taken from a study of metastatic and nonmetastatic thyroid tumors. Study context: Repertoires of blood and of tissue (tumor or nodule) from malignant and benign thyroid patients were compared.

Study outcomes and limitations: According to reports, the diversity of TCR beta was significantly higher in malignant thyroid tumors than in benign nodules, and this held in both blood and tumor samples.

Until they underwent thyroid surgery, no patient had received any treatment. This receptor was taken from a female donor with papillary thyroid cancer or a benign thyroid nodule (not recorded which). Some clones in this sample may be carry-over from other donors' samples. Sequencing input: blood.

The chain's CDR3 is CASSQDPLAGVGYEQYF. The CDR3 region has the DNA TGTGCCAGCAGCCAAGATCCGCTAGCGGGAGTAGGGTACGAGCAGTACTTC. The chain has TRBV4-2 and TRBJ2-7; 10 bases fit TRBD2. V lost 0 bases to trimming and J lost 4 bases; unmatched junction nucleotides: 9. Germline V gene sequence: CDR1 LGHNA, CDR2 YNFKEQ. CDR3 length equals 17 residues.